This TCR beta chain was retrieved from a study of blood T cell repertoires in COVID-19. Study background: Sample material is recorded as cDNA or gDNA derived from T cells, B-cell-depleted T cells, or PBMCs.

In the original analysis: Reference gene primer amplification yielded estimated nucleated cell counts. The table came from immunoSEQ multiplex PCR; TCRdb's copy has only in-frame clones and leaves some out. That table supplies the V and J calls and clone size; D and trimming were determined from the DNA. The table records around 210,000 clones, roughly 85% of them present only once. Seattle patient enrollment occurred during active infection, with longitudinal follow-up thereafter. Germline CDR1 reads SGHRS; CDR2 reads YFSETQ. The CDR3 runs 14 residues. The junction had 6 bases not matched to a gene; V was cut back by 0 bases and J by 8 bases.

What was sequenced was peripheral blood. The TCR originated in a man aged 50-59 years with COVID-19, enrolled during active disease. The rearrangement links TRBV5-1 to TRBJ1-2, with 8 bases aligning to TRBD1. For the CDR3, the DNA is TGCGCCAGCAGCTTGGGACAGGGGAAGGACGGCTACACCTTC. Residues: CASSLGQGKDGYTF.